Following are 23 T cell receptor beta chains from one sample sequenced in a study of blood T cell repertoires in COVID-19. Assay: immunoSEQ multiplex PCR; the TCRdb copy retains only in-frame clones and omits some. The sample lists 130,000 or so clones, around 85% occurring once. Sample: peripheral blood. All receptors come from a woman aged 50 to 65 who had recovered from COVID-19.

The CDR3 spells CATGRGYEQYF. The CDR3 DNA reads TGTGCCACGGGTAGGGGCTACGAGCAGTACTTC. J is TRBJ2-7 and V is TRBV28, with D perhaps matching TRBD1 (5 bases). The CDR3 consists of 11 residues. Trimming removed 10 bases at V and 3 bases at J, with 10 bases between. In germline, CDR1 is MDHEN, CDR2 SYDVKM.

The chain has TRBV7-9 and TRBJ1-6; D perhaps matches TRBD1 (5 bases). This CDR3 comprises 14 residues. CDR1 SEHNR and CDR2 FQNEAQ come from the germline V gene (reference sequence). Between the trimmed V and J ends, which lost 6 bases and 8 bases, there was a span of 14 bases. The CDR3 nucleotides read TGTGCCAGCAGAATCCAGGGAATTGATTCACCCCTCCACTTT. Protein sequence: CASRIQGIDSPLHF.

This chain's CDR3 is CASRKQGGPDTQYF. The CDR3 DNA is TGCGCCAGCAGAAAACAGGGGGGGCCAGATACGCAGTATTTT. V usage is TRBV5-1 and J usage is TRBJ2-3; tentative D call: TRBD1 (8 bases). The CDR3 extends over 14 amino acids. V was trimmed by 5 bases and J by 4 bases, leaving 14 bases between them. Germline CDR1 SGHRS, CDR2 YFSETQ. Drawing the rest from reference TRBV5-1 and TRBJ2-3, the complete variable domain is KAGVTQTPRYLIKTRGQQVTLSCSPISGHRSVSWYQQTPGQGLQFLFEYFSETQRNKGNFPGRFSGRQFSNSRSEMNVSTLELGDSALYLCASRKQGGPDTQYFGPGTRLTVL.

The rearrangement uses TRBV3-1 (or the pseudogene TRBV3-2) and TRBJ1-2, with TRBD1 as a possible D gene (6 bases). CDR3 length: 13 residues. The germline gives CDR1 LGHDT, CDR2 YNNKEL (reference sequence). V lost 6 bases and J lost 8, with 16 bases in between. The CDR3 here is CASRTRGGDGYTF. CDR3 DNA: TGTGCCAGCAGGACCCGGGGGGGCGACGGCTACACCTTC.

The chain couples TRBV7-3 to TRBJ2-3; the match to TRBD1 covers 12 bases. The CDR3 contains 17 residues. Unmatched junction bases numbered 6, after V lost 5 bases and J lost 0 bases. Germline V gene sequence: CDR1 SGHTA, CDR2 FQGTGA. CDR3 residues: CASSPTGQGASTDTQYF. CDR3 nucleotide sequence: TGTGCCAGCAGCCCCACGGGACAGGGGGCTAGCACAGATACGCAGTATTTT.

The genes are TRBV29-1 and TRBJ1-2, with D possibly matching TRBD1 (5 bases). The CDR3 contains 10 residues. Between the trimmed V and J ends, which lost 3 bases and 6 bases, there was a span of 5 bases. Germline V gives CDR1 SQVTM, CDR2 ANQGSEA. The CDR3 DNA reads as TGCAGCGTTGAGGACAATGGCTACACCTTC. This translates into CSVEDNGYTF.

This chain links TRBV19 with TRBJ2-1, with a possible D match to TRBD2 (6 bases). The CDR3 length is 16 residues. Trimming cost V 4 bases and J 7 bases, with 20 bases left between them. Germline V CDR1 and CDR2: LNHDA, SQIVND (reference sequence). The CDR3 sequence: CASSNYGGLRPNEQFF. The CDR3 coding sequence is TGTGCCAGTAGTAATTATGGCGGACTACGCCCTAATGAGCAGTTCTTC.

This sequence joins TRBV20-1 and TRBJ2-7; 8 nucleotides match TRBD1. The germline gives CDR1 DFQATT, CDR2 SNEGSKA (reference sequence). The CDR3 totals 15 residues. V lost 3 bases, J lost 7 bases, and 14 bases stayed unmatched. The CDR3 protein is CSASSRDRNPSEQYF. CDR3 in DNA: TGCAGTGCTAGTTCCCGGGACAGGAATCCCTCTGAGCAGTACTTC.

This clone occurred a few times. This chain connects TRBV11-3 to TRBJ2-7, with a possible D match to TRBD1 (6 bases). V was trimmed by 5 bases and J by 7 bases, leaving 12 bases between them. This CDR3 has 12 amino acids. Germline CDR1 SGHNT, CDR2 YENEEA. In DNA form, the CDR3 reads TGTGCCAGCAGCATACAGGGTAGTGAGCAGTACTTC. Amino acid sequence: CASSIQGSEQYF.

V usage is TRBV4-1 and J usage is TRBJ2-1; 12 positions agree with TRBD2. V trimming: 3 bases; J trimming: 1 base; junction bases outside the gene matches: 10. Germline-derived CDR1 and CDR2 are MGHRA and YSYEKL. CDR3 length: 19 amino acids. CDR3 coding DNA: TGCGCCAGCAGCCAGGCGGCTAGCGGGAGGGCCAGTTCCTACAATGAGCAGTTCTTC. The encoded protein is CASSQAASGRASSYNEQFF.

J is TRBJ2-7 and V is TRBV6-2 or TRBV6-3, with 12 bases fitting TRBD2. CDR3 length: 15 residues. Germline V gives CDR1 MNHEY, CDR2 SVGEGT. V shed 5 bases and J 4 bases; nucleotides not matched to a gene: 6. The CDR3 nucleotides are TGTGCCAGCAGTAGTACCGGGACTAGCGGGTACGAGCAGTACTTC. Amino acids: CASSSTGTSGYEQYF.

The rearrangement joins TRBV4-1 to TRBJ2-2; 7 bases are a match to TRBD1. The CDR3 is made up of 17 amino acids. The germline V gene encodes CDR1 MGHRA and CDR2 YSYEKL. J lost 2 bases, V lost 3 bases, and 9 bases had no gene match. CDR3 amino acids: CASSHLPGTDNTGELFF. CDR3 nucleotide sequence: TGCGCCAGCAGCCACCTCCCCGGGACAGACAACACCGGGGAGCTGTTTTTT.

The sample holds one count of this clone. This chain links TRBV11-3 with TRBJ2-4; 10 nucleotides match TRBD2. The CDR3 has 15 amino acids. Per the germline V gene, CDR1 is SGHNT and CDR2 is YENEEA. J gave up 6 bases and V 5 bases, and 7 bases lay outside the gene matches. The DNA for the CDR3 is TGTGCCAGCAGCATTTCTAGCGGGGGAAGAAACATTCAGTACTTC. It is translated as CASSISSGGRNIQYF. The variable domain in full, with the rest retrieved from reference TRBV11-3 and TRBJ2-4, is EAGVVQSPRYKIIEKKQPVAFWCNPISGHNTLYWYLQNLGQGPELLIRYENEEAVDDSQLPKDRFSAERLKGVDSTLKIQPAELGDSAVYLCASSISSGGRNIQYFGAGTRLSVL.

This clone was seen only a few times. This chain connects TRBV10-3 to TRBJ1-1, with TRBD1 as a possible D gene (5 bases). CDR1 and CDR2 (germline): ENHRY, SYGVKD. The CDR3 has 14 amino acids. V shed 6 bases and J shed 3 bases, with 14 bases lying between them. The CDR3 DNA reads as TGTGCCATCAGCTCAGGGCAGTCATACACTGAAGCTTTCTTT. This sequence encodes CAISSGQSYTEAFF.

This chain joins TRBV7-3 and TRBJ2-1, with unresolved D. Trimming took off 5 bases at V and 7 bases at J, with 15 bases between the two ends. Germline V lookup: CDR1 SGHTA, CDR2 FQGTGA. The CDR3 is made up of 14 amino acids. CDR3 in amino acids: CASSPPGFGNEQFF. The CDR3 DNA reads as TGTGCCAGCAGCCCGCCCGGGTTCGGAAATGAGCAGTTCTTC.

The chain combines TRBV4-1 with TRBJ2-5, with TRBD1 matching over 7 bases. After removal of 4 bases from V and 1 base from J, the junction contained 12 bases not matched to a gene. The CDR3 runs 17 residues. The germline CDR1 and CDR2 sequences are MGHRA and YSYEKL. The CDR3 nucleotides read TGCGCCAGCAGCCCCCGGGACAGCCCTTTGGCCCAAGAGACCCAGTACTTC. Translated: CASSPRDSPLAQETQYF.

This chain connects TRBV18 to TRBJ2-7, with TRBD2 matching 11 bases. In germline, CDR1 is KGHSH, CDR2 LQKENI. CDR3 size: 18 residues. The V segment lost 4 bases and the J segment 1 base; nucleotides outside the gene matches: 12. The CDR3 DNA sequence: TGTGCCAGCTCACTTAAAAGCCCCGGGACTAGCGGATCCTACGAGCAGTACTTC. Translation: CASSLKSPGTSGSYEQYF.

The chain combines TRBV11-2 with TRBJ2-7; D possibly corresponds to TRBD1 (5 bases). Deletions cut 2 bases from V and 6 bases from J, with 14 bases between. Germline V gene lookup returns CDR1 SGHAT and CDR2 FQNNGV. The CDR3 runs to 14 residues. The CDR3 sequence is CASSLQGIGREQYF. CDR3 coding DNA: TGTGCCAGCAGCTTACAGGGAATAGGACGCGAGCAGTACTTC.

The gene calls are TRBV20-1 and TRBJ1-1; 7 nucleotides line up with TRBD1. Germline V lookup: CDR1 DFQATT, CDR2 SNEGSKA (reference sequence). V gave up 7 bases and J gave up 4 bases; unmatched junction bases: 3. CDR3 length equals 11 residues. CDR3 sequence: CSGGQPTEAFF. The CDR3 DNA is TGCAGTGGGGGACAGCCCACTGAAGCTTTCTTT.

This clone was observed once. This chain uses TRBV19 with TRBJ1-2, with 7 bases that match TRBD1. The CDR3 is 14 amino acids. CDR1 and CDR2 (germline): LNHDA, SQIVND (reference sequence). The V gene end was trimmed by 5 bases and the J gene end by 8 bases; junction bases not matched to a gene: 11. The CDR3 protein is CASSPGGLLLGYTF. Here the CDR3 DNA reads TGTGCCAGTAGTCCAGGGGGGCTTTTACTAGGCTACACCTTC.

V is TRBV19 and J is TRBJ2-3; no clear D. CDR1 is LNHDA and CDR2 is SQIVND in the germline V gene (reference sequence). The CDR3 length is 14 residues. The V end lost 1 base, the J end lost 4 bases, and 9 bases lay between the germline ends. The DNA of the CDR3 is TGTGCCAGTAGTATAGGCAGATCAGCAGATACGCAGTATTTT. This sequence encodes CASSIGRSADTQYF.

The rearrangement links TRBV4-3 to TRBJ2-2; no reliable D call. CDR1 LGHNA and CDR2 YSLEER come from the germline V gene. Trimming took off 1 base at V and 6 bases at J, with 12 bases between the two ends. CDR3 length: 15 amino acids. This CDR3 is CASSQVFRIAGELFF. CDR3 DNA: TGCGCCAGCAGCCAAGTCTTCAGGATCGCCGGGGAGCTGTTTTTT.

This chain joins TRBV5-8 and TRBJ1-2; 7 bases align to TRBD1. The V and J ends lost 2 bases and 8 bases, in that order; junction bases with no gene match: 9. The CDR3 length is 14 residues. Germline V gene sequence: CDR1 SGHTS, CDR2 YDEGEE. This CDR3 reads CASSLLQGRGGYTF. The CDR3 bases are TGTGCCAGCAGCTTATTACAGGGGCGTGGAGGCTACACCTTC.